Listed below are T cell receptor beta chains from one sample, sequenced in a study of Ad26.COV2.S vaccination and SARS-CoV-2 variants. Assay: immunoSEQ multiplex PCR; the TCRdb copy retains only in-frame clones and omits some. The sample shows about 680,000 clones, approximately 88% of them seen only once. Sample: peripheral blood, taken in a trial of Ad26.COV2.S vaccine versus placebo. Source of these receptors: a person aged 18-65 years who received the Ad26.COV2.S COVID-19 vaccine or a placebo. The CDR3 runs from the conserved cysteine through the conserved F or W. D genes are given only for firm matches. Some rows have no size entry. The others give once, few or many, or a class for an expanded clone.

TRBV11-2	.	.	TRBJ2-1	TGTGCCAGCAGCCTATCTTATAATAGCTATGAGCAGTTCTTC	CASSLSYNSYEQFF
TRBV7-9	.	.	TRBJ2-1	TGTGCCAGCAGCTTAACAGGAGTTGGGGCCAATGAGCAGTTCTTC	CASSLTGVGANEQFF
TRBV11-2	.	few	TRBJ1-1	TGTGCCAGCAGCCCCCAGGGACAGAACACTGAAGCTTTCTTT	CASSPQGQNTEAFF
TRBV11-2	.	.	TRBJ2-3	TGTGCCAGCAGCTCAACAGGTTATCGCACAGATACGCAGTATTTT	CASSSTGYRTDTQYF
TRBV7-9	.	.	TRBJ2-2	TGTGCCAGCAGCCCGCGGGTCGGGGGAGGAACCGGGGAGCTGTTTTTT	CASSPRVGGGTGELFF
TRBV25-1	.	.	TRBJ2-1	TGTGCCAGCAGTGGAACTAGCACCTACTCCTACAATGAGCAGTTCTTC	CASSGTSTYSYNEQFF
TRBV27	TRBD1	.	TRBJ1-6	TGTGCCAGCAGTTTATACCCCGTGGCAGGGGGCGAAATCATTGGGTCACCCCTCCACTTT	CASSLYPVAGGEIIGSPLHF
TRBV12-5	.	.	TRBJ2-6	TGTGCTAGTGGGGAGTCTGGGGCCAACGTCCTGACTTTC	CASGESGANVLTF
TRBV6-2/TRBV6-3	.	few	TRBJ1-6	TGTGCCAGCAGTTCTGGACGGGCAGGGCGAAATTCACCCCTCCACTTT	CASSSGRAGRNSPLHF
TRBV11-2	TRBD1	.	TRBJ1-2	TGTGCCAGCAGCTTAGGACAGGGCGTTGGCTACACCTTC	CASSLGQGVGYTF
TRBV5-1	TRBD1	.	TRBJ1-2	TGCGCCAGCACCACTATCCCCTCAGGGGGAGCTGGTGGCTACACCTTC	CASTTIPSGGAGGYTF
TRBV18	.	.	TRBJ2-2	TGTGCCAGCTCCCCTACAGGTTACAGCACCGGGGAGCTGTTTTTT	CASSPTGYSTGELFF
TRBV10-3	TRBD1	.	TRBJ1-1	TGTGCCATAATGGACAGGATTGACACTGAAGCTTTCTTT	CAIMDRIDTEAFF
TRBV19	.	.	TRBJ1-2	TGTGCCAGTAAATTTATCGGCGGCTATGGCTACACCTTC	CASKFIGGYGYTF
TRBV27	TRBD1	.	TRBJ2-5	TGTGCCAGCAGTTCCAGGGGGCGGGAGACCCAGTACTTC	CASSSRGRETQYF
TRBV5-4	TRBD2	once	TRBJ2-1	TGTGCCAGCAGCTCTTCTAGCGGTTACAATGAGCAGTTCTTC	CASSSSSGYNEQFF
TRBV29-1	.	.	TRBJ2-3	TGCAGCGTTGAAGATTTCCTCACAGATACGCAGTATTTT	CSVEDFLTDTQYF
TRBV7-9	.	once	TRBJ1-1	TGTGCCAGCAGCTTTGGGCAGGGGTTCAACACTGAAGCTTTCTTT	CASSFGQGFNTEAFF
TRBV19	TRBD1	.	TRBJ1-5	TGTGCCAGTTATCCGGGGGACAGATCCCGCAATCAGCCCCAGCATTTT	CASYPGDRSRNQPQHF
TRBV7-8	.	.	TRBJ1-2	TGTGCCAGCAGCTTAAACGGCGGGAATGGCTACACCTTC	CASSLNGGNGYTF
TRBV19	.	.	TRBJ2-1	TGTGCCAGTAGTATAGAGCCCAATGAGCAGTTCTTC	CASSIEPNEQFF
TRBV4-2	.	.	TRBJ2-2	TGTGCCAGCAGCCAAGAGGGGACGGCGAACACCGGGGAGCTGTTTTTT	CASSQEGTANTGELFF
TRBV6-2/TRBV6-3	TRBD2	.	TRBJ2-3	TGTGCCAGCAGTTACCCCCCCGGGGGGACGCGACCAGATACGCAGTATTTT	CASSYPPGGTRPDTQYF
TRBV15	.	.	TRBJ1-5	TGTGCCACCAGCAGCAGAAGCAATCAGCCCCAGCATTTT	CATSSRSNQPQHF
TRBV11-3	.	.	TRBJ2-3	TGTGCCAGCAGCTTAGGTGGAAGGGCCACAGATACGCAGTATTTT	CASSLGGRATDTQYF
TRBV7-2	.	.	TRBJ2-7	TGTGCCAGCAGCTTTACCGGGGTCTCCTACGAGCAGTACTTC	CASSFTGVSYEQYF
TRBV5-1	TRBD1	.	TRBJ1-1	TGCGCCAGCAGCCCGGACAGGATGCATGATACTGAAGCTTTCTTT	CASSPDRMHDTEAFF
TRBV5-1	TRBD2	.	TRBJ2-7	TGCGCCAGCAGCTTGGATTCCGCGGGAGGTCCCTACGAGCAGTACTTC	CASSLDSAGGPYEQYF
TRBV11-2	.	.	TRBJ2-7	TGTGCCAGCAGCTGGGTGGGAGTGATCGGCGAGCAGTACTTC	CASSWVGVIGEQYF
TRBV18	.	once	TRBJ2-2	TGTGCCAGCTCACCGCTGGATGGCACCGGGGAGCTGTTTTTT	CASSPLDGTGELFF
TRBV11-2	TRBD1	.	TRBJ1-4	TGTGCCAGCAGCCCACTAGCGGGGGCCCGGGACAGTAATGAAAAACTGTTTTTT	CASSPLAGARDSNEKLFF
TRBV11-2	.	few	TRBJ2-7	TGTGCCAGCAGCTGGGGACCGGACTACGAGCAGTACTTC	CASSWGPDYEQYF
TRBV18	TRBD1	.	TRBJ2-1	TGTGCCAGCTCACCCTGGGACAGCCTCAGGGAGCAGTTCTTC	CASSPWDSLREQFF
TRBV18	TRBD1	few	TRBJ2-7	TGTGCCAGCTCACCGTTCCGGGACAGGGCCGATGAGCAGTACTTC	CASSPFRDRADEQYF
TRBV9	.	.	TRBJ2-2	TGTGCCAGCAGCGCGAGCGTGGGGGGTCGTATTAACACCGGGGAGCTGTTTTTT	CASSASVGGRINTGELFF
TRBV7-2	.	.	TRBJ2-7	TGTGCCAGCAGCCGCTCGGGGCTTGCCTACGAGCAGTACTTC	CASSRSGLAYEQYF
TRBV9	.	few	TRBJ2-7	TGTGCCAGCAGCGGGGGCCCTTCTTACGAGCAGTACTTC	CASSGGPSYEQYF
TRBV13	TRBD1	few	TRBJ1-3	TGTGCCAGCAGCGGGACAGGGAGAGGAAACACCATATATTTT	CASSGTGRGNTIYF
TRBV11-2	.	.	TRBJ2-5	TGTGCCAGCAGCTTAGTACAGGGAGAGACCCAGTACTTC	CASSLVQGETQYF
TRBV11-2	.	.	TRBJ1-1	TGTGCCAGCAGCTTGACAAAGTACACTGAAGCTTTCTTT	CASSLTKYTEAFF
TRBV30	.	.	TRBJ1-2	TGTGCCTGGAGTGGGGGTCAAGGCTACACCTTC	CAWSGGQGYTF
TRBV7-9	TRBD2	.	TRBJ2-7	TGTGCCAGCAGCCCTAGCGGAGGGTCGGGAGAGCAGTACTTC	CASSPSGGSGEQYF
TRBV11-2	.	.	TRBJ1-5	TGTGCCAGCAGCTATCGGGGGATGATCGGCAATCAGCCCCAGCATTTT	CASSYRGMIGNQPQHF
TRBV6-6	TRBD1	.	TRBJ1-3	TGTGCCAGCAGTGGACAGGACTCTGGAAACACCATATATTTT	CASSGQDSGNTIYF
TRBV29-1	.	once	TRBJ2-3	TGCAGCGTTTATAAGGGTGTATTTGGAACAGATACGCAGTATTTT	CSVYKGVFGTDTQYF
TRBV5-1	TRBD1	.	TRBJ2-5	TGCGCCAGCAGCTCCTTACAGGGGGCGGGGGAGACCCAGTACTTC	CASSSLQGAGETQYF
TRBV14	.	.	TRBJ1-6	TGTGCCAGCAGCCAAAGTGCAGGGCGATATTCACCCCTCCACTTT	CASSQSAGRYSPLHF
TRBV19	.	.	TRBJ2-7	TGTGCCAGTAGTGTCAGACTTTCCTACGAGCAGTACTTC	CASSVRLSYEQYF
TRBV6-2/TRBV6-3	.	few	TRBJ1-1	TGTGCCAGCAGTTACCCAGGGTTTCCTGAAGCTTTCTTT	CASSYPGFPEAFF
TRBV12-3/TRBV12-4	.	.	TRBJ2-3	TGTGCCAGCAGTTACTTAGGGGCTACGCAGTATTTT	CASSYLGATQYF
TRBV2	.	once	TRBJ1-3	TGTGCCAGCAGTGAAGGGACAGCTGGAAACACCATATATTTT	CASSEGTAGNTIYF